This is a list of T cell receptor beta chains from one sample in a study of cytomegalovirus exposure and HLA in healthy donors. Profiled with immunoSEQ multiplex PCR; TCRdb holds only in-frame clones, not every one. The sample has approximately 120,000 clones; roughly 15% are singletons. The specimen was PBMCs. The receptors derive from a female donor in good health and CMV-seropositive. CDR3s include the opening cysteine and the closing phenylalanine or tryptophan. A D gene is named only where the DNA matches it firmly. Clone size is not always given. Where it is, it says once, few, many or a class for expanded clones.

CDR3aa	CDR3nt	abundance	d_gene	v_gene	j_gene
CAISDQNSMNTEAFF	TGTGCCATCAGTGATCAGAACAGTATGAACACTGAAGCTTTCTTT	few	NA	TRBV10-3	TRBJ1-1
CAWSVQGGVEKLFF	TGTGCCTGGAGTGTCCAGGGCGGGGTTGAAAAACTGTTTTTT	few	NA	TRBV30	TRBJ1-4
CASRPGPGAKNIQYF	TGTGCCAGCAGACCCGGCCCGGGGGCCAAAAACATTCAGTACTTC	NA	NA	TRBV6-5	TRBJ2-4
CASSYGLAGYNEQFF	TGTGCCAGCAGCTACGGACTAGCGGGGTACAATGAGCAGTTCTTC	NA	TRBD2	TRBV7-2	TRBJ2-1
CASSPRDRPNTEAFF	TGTGCCAGCAGCCCCAGGGACAGGCCGAACACTGAAGCTTTCTTT	NA	TRBD1	TRBV7-9	TRBJ1-1
CASSIGGGGETQYF	TGTGCCAGTAGTATTGGGGGAGGGGGGGAGACCCAGTACTTC	NA	NA	TRBV19	TRBJ2-5
CASSLFQGPSYEQYF	TGTGCCAGCAGCTTGTTTCAGGGGCCGTCCTACGAGCAGTACTTC	NA	NA	TRBV7-8	TRBJ2-7
CASSLRSSGTDTQYF	TGTGCCAGCAGCTTGAGATCTAGCGGCACAGATACGCAGTATTTT	few	NA	TRBV5-8	TRBJ2-3
CASSLGTSGGYNEQFF	TGTGCCAGCAGTTTAGGGACTAGCGGAGGGTACAATGAGCAGTTCTTC	NA	TRBD2	TRBV27	TRBJ2-1
CASSGGLSYEQYF	TGTGCCAGCAGCGGGGGACTGTCCTACGAGCAGTACTTC	few	NA	TRBV7-2	TRBJ2-7
CASSLTAGDVAQETQYF	TGCGCCAGCAGCCTCACGGCGGGGGACGTCGCCCAAGAGACCCAGTACTTC	NA	TRBD2	TRBV4-3	TRBJ2-5
CASSLDGGAQETQYF	TGCGCCAGCAGCTTGGACGGGGGAGCGCAAGAGACCCAGTACTTC	NA	NA	TRBV5-1	TRBJ2-5
CASSGFGGTGELFF	TGCGCCAGCAGTGGATTCGGAGGAACCGGGGAGCTGTTTTTT	NA	NA	TRBV10-2	TRBJ2-2
CASSLEGLVVYEQYF	TGCGCCAGCAGCTTGGAGGGACTAGTCGTGTACGAGCAGTACTTC	NA	TRBD2	TRBV5-1	TRBJ2-7
CASSAGLKRGETQYF	TGTGCCAGCAGTGCGGGACTCAAAAGGGGTGAGACCCAGTACTTC	NA	NA	TRBV2	TRBJ2-5
CASKSTGLAFF	TGTGCCAGCAAATCGACAGGGCTGGCTTTCTTT	NA	TRBD1	TRBV6-1	TRBJ1-1
CAWSKGLGITDTQYF	TGTGCCTGGAGTAAGGGACTAGGCATCACAGATACGCAGTATTTT	few	TRBD2	TRBV30	TRBJ2-3
CASSLRTGHEQYF	TGTGCCAGCAGCCTGCGGACAGGGCACGAGCAGTACTTC	NA	TRBD1	TRBV5-4	TRBJ2-7
CASSQLAGDWSGETQYF	TGCGCCAGCAGCCAACTAGCGGGAGATTGGAGTGGGGAGACCCAGTACTTC	few	TRBD2	TRBV4-3	TRBJ2-5
CASSPTGNQPQHF	TGTGCCAGCAGTCCAACAGGGAATCAGCCCCAGCATTTT	NA	NA	TRBV6-1	TRBJ1-5
CASRGTVINYGYTF	TGTGCCAGCAGGGGGACAGTTATTAACTATGGCTACACCTTC	NA	TRBD1	TRBV6-6	TRBJ1-2
CASSFGGQSATNEKLFF	TGTGCCAGCAGCTTCGGTGGGCAGTCGGCAACTAATGAAAAACTGTTTTTT	few	NA	TRBV9	TRBJ1-4
CASSLSPGQGWEAFF	TGTGCCAGCAGTTTATCCCCCGGACAGGGATGGGAAGCTTTCTTT	few	TRBD1	TRBV28	TRBJ1-1
CSVADIGLSETQYF	TGCAGCGTCGCAGATATCGGACTATCGGAGACCCAGTACTTC	NA	NA	TRBV29-1	TRBJ2-5
CASSAMTGLGETQYF	TGTGCCAGCAGCGCAATGACAGGGTTGGGGGAGACCCAGTACTTC	NA	TRBD1	TRBV9	TRBJ2-5
CASRLSGSSYEQYF	TGTGCCAGCAGACTTAGCGGGAGCTCCTACGAGCAGTACTTC	NA	TRBD2	TRBV27	TRBJ2-7
CASSLDGFYTEAFF	TGTGCCAGCAGCTTAGACGGGTTTTACACTGAAGCTTTCTTT	few	NA	TRBV7-9	TRBJ1-1
CASSLDSRGYTF	TGTGCCAGCAGCTTAGACAGTCGGGGCTACACCTTC	NA	NA	TRBV7-9	TRBJ1-2
CASSLNQGGGSGYTF	TGCGCCAGCAGCTTAAACCAGGGAGGGGGTAGTGGCTACACCTTC	NA	NA	TRBV5-1	TRBJ1-2
CASSLSGQGTDTQYF	TGCGCCAGCAGCTTGTCCGGACAGGGGACAGATACGCAGTATTTT	few	TRBD1	TRBV5-1	TRBJ2-3
CASSSDTFSEQFF	TGTGCCAGCAGCTCAGACACCTTCAGTGAGCAGTTCTTC	NA	NA	TRBV4-2	TRBJ2-1
CASSLGSGRWGETQYF	TGTGCCAGCAGCTTAGGGAGCGGGAGATGGGGGGAGACCCAGTACTTC	few	TRBD2	TRBV7-3	TRBJ2-5
CASSLGIGQGTYEQYF	TGTGCCAGCAGCTTGGGAATCGGACAGGGGACCTACGAGCAGTACTTC	few	TRBD1	TRBV5-8	TRBJ2-7
CAWNGWNTGELFF	TGTGCCTGGAATGGCTGGAACACCGGGGAGCTGTTTTTT	NA	NA	TRBV30	TRBJ2-2
CASSRRTSGTDTQYF	TGTGCCAGCAGCCGGCGGACTAGCGGCACAGATACGCAGTATTTT	NA	TRBD2	TRBV28	TRBJ2-3
CASNGILQGGIEAFF	TGTGCCAGCAACGGGATTCTTCAGGGGGGAATTGAAGCTTTCTTT	NA	TRBD1	TRBV6-5	TRBJ1-1
CASGRDSPLHF	TGTGCCAGCGGCAGGGATTCACCCCTCCACTTT	NA	NA	TRBV9	TRBJ1-6
CASSQEVEGIYTF	TGCGCCAGCAGCCAAGAAGTAGAGGGAATCTACACCTTC	NA	NA	TRBV4-3	TRBJ1-2
CASSLYRDQAFGGYTF	TGTGCCAGCAGTTTATACCGAGATCAGGCGTTTGGTGGCTACACCTTC	NA	NA	TRBV27	TRBJ1-2
CASSLVARGLGGTDTQYF	TGTGCCAGCAGTTTGGTTGCAAGGGGCTTAGGGGGCACAGATACGCAGTATTTT	NA	NA	TRBV28	TRBJ2-3
CASSFDSRHGYTF	TGTGCCAGCAGCTTCGACAGCCGACACGGCTACACCTTC	NA	NA	TRBV7-9	TRBJ1-2
CASSSTSGRNIQYF	TGTGCCAGCAGTTCCACTAGCGGGAGAAACATTCAGTACTTC	few	TRBD2	TRBV27	TRBJ2-4
CASSVMGGQETQYF	TGTGCCAGCAGCGTAATGGGGGGCCAAGAGACCCAGTACTTC	NA	NA	TRBV9	TRBJ2-5
CASSLAPTSTDTQYF	TGTGCCAGCAGCTTGGCTCCGACTAGCACAGATACGCAGTATTTT	NA	NA	TRBV5-5	TRBJ2-3
CASSLSPGDVREQYF	TGTGCCAGCAGTTTATCGCCAGGGGATGTTAGGGAGCAGTACTTC	few	NA	TRBV28	TRBJ2-7
CASSQGWSREMGEAFF	TGTGCCAGCAGCCAAGGTTGGAGCCGGGAGATGGGTGAAGCTTTCTTT	few	NA	TRBV4-2	TRBJ1-1
CASNKPGVPGYTF	TGTGCCAGCAACAAACCGGGGGTGCCGGGCTACACCTTC	few	NA	TRBV6-5	TRBJ1-2
CASSLVDRGLIGYTF	TGCGCCAGCAGCTTGGTCGACAGGGGGCTTATCGGCTACACCTTC	few	TRBD1	TRBV5-1	TRBJ1-2
CASNRREYEQYF	TGTGCCAGCAACCGGCGGGAGTACGAGCAGTACTTC	NA	TRBD2	TRBV6-4	TRBJ2-7
CASGGSGTGDEGGYTF	TGTGCCAGCGGGGGTTCCGGGACAGGGGATGAGGGGGGCTACACCTTC	NA	TRBD1	TRBV5-6	TRBJ1-2
CASSPPPSGDTEAFF	TGTGCCAGCAGCCCTCCACCCTCGGGAGATACTGAAGCTTTCTTT	few	NA	TRBV7-9	TRBJ1-1
CASSLVLAGGPPSTDTQYF	TGTGCCAGCAGCTTGGTTCTAGCGGGGGGACCACCTAGCACAGATACGCAGTATTTT	few	TRBD2	TRBV5-4	TRBJ2-3
CASTELTSDQGEQYF	TGTGCCAGCACCGAGCTGACTAGCGACCAGGGGGAGCAGTACTTC	few	TRBD2	TRBV5-6	TRBJ2-7
CAWSEGAGANVLTF	TGTGCCTGGAGTGAAGGGGCTGGGGCCAACGTCCTGACTTTC	NA	NA	TRBV30	TRBJ2-6
CASTSKLGLAGVYEQYF	TGTGCCAGCACCTCTAAACTCGGACTAGCGGGAGTCTACGAGCAGTACTTC	few	TRBD2	TRBV13	TRBJ2-7